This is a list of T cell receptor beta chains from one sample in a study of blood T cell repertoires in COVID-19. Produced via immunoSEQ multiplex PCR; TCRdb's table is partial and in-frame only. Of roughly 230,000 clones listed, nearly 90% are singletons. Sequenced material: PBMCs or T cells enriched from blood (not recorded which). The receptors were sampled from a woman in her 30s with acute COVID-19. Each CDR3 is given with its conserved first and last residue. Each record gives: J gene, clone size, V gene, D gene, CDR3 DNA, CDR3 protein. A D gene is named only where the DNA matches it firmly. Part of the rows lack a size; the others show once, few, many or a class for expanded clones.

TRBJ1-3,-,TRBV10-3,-,TGTGCCATCAGTGAGTTTTTCGGGGGATCCTCTGGAAACACCATATATTTT,CAISEFFGGSSGNTIYF
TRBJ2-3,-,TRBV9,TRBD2,TGTGCCAGCAGCAGCAGCGGGGGGCCAGATACGCAGTATTTT,CASSSSGGPDTQYF
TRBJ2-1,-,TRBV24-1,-,TGTGCCACCAGTGATTTTAACAATGAGCAGTTCTTC,CATSDFNNEQFF
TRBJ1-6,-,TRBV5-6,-,TGTGCCAGCAGCTTGAACACCAATTCACCCCTCCACTTT,CASSLNTNSPLHF
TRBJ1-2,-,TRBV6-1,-,TGTGCCAGCAGTGAAGGACCCCGGGGGGGCCTTGGCTACACCTTC,CASSEGPRGGLGYTF
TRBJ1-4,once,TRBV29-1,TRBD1,TGCAGCGTTGGGACAGGGGGGAAACTGTTTTTT,CSVGTGGKLFF
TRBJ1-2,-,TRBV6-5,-,TGTGCCAGCGGGACTTCCTATGGCTACACCTTC,CASGTSYGYTF
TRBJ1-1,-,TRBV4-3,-,TGCGCCAGCAGCCAAGATATCCAGACACCTGAAGCTTTCTTT,CASSQDIQTPEAFF
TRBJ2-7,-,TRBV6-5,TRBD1,TGTGCCAGCAGTAAGGACAGGGGCCACGAGCAGTACTTC,CASSKDRGHEQYF
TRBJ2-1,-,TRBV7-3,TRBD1,TGTGCCAGCAGCTTGACAGGGGATTCCTACAATGAGCAGTTCTTC,CASSLTGDSYNEQFF
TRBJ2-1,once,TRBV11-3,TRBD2,TGTGCCAGCAGCGGGACTAGCGGAAATGAGCAGTTCTTC,CASSGTSGNEQFF
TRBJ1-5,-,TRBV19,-,TGTGCCAGTAGTATAGGGCCCAGTCTCAATCAGCCCCAGCATTTT,CASSIGPSLNQPQHF
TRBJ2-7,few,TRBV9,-,TGTGCCAGCAGCTACCAGGCCGGGACACCAAACTCCTACGAGCAGTACTTC,CASSYQAGTPNSYEQYF
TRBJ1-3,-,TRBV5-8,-,TGTGCCAGCAGGTTTAGCTCTGGAAACACCATATATTTT,CASRFSSGNTIYF
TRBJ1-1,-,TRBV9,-,TGTGCCAGCAGCCCGACGCCCTGGCGTGAGGGCATGAACACTGAAGCTTTCTTT,CASSPTPWREGMNTEAFF
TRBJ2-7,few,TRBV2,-,TGTGCCAGACAGATAGGCAGCAGCTCCTACGAGCAGTACTTC,CARQIGSSSYEQYF
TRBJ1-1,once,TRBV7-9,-,TGTGCCAGCAGCTTCGGGGAGCGTTGGGCCACTGAAGCTTTCTTT,CASSFGERWATEAFF
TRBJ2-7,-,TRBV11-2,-,TGTGCCAGCAGCTTAAGAGGTATAAGCTCCTACGAGCAGTACTTC,CASSLRGISSYEQYF
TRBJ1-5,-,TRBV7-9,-,TGTGCCAGCAACCGGGATGGCAATCAGCCCCAGCATTTT,CASNRDGNQPQHF
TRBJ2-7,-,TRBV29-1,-,TGCAGCGTTGATTCCCCAAACTACGAGCAGTACTTC,CSVDSPNYEQYF
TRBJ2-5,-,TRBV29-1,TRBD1,TGCAGCGTTAGGGACAGGACGCGACAAGAGACCCAGTACTTC,CSVRDRTRQETQYF
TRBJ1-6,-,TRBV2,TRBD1,TGTGCCAGCAGTCTGGACAGGGGTGATTCACCCCTCCACTTT,CASSLDRGDSPLHF
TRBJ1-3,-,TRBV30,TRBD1,TGTGCCTGGTCGTTTGGGACAGCGTACTCTGGAAACACCATATATTTT,CAWSFGTAYSGNTIYF
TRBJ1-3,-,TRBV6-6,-,TGTGCCAGCCGAGACACTTACTCTGGAAACACCATATATTTT,CASRDTYSGNTIYF
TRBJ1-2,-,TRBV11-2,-,TGTGCCAGCAGACCCTCAAGCTTACGCTATGGCTACACCTTC,CASRPSSLRYGYTF
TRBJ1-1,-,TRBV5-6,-,TGTGCCAGCAGCTTGGCCGGGGGGAACACTGAAGCTTTCTTT,CASSLAGGNTEAFF
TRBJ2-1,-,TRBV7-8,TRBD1,TGTGCCAGCCTCACAGACAGGGGCAATGAGCAGTTCTTC,CASLTDRGNEQFF
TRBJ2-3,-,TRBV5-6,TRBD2,TGTGCCAGCAGCTTGGTTCTAGCGGGGACCACAGATACGCAGTATTTT,CASSLVLAGTTDTQYF
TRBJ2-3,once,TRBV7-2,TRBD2,TGTGCCAGCAGCCCCCGGGGGGGACGCACAGATACGCAGTATTTT,CASSPRGGRTDTQYF
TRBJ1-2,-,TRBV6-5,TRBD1,TGTGCCAGCAGGACCACTACCAGGGGGGTTGGCTACACCTTC,CASRTTTRGVGYTF
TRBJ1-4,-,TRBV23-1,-,TGCGCCAGCAGCCATCAAGTCAGCAGGGGAAGAGAAAAACTGTTTTTT,CASSHQVSRGREKLFF
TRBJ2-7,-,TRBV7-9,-,TGTGCCAGCAGCTCGACGGGGCAGGGGGAGCAGTACTTC,CASSSTGQGEQYF
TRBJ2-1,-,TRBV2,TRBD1,TGTGCCAGCAGTGAAGTAACAGGGGGCACGAGCTCCTACAATGAGCAGTTCTTC,CASSEVTGGTSSYNEQFF
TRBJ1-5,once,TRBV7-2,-,TGTGCCAGCAGCTTATTACCAGGTCAGCCCCAGCATTTT,CASSLLPGQPQHF
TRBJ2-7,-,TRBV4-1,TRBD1,TGCGCCAGCAGCCAGGGACAGGGGAATACGTACGAGCAGTACTTC,CASSQGQGNTYEQYF
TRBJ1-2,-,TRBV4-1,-,TGCGCCAGCAGCCAACAGGGGCCGGCCTATGGCTACACCTTC,CASSQQGPAYGYTF
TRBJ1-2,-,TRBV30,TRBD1,TGTGCCTGGTGGACAGGTGTCCACGGCTACACCTTC,CAWWTGVHGYTF
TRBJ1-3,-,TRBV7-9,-,TGTGCCAGCAGCTTAGCACTCTCTACCTCTGGAAACACCATATATTTT,CASSLALSTSGNTIYF
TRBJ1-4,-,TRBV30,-,TGTGCCTGGAGTTTACAGCCCCCCCAAAGACTGTTTTTT,CAWSLQPPQRLFF
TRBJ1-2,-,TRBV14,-,TGTGCCAGCAGCCTATTGAGGGAAGTGGGCTACACCTTC,CASSLLREVGYTF
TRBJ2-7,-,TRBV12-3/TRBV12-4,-,TGTGCCAGCAGCCAAACGAGGGACGAGCAGTACTTC,CASSQTRDEQYF
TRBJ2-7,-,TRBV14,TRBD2,TGTGCCAGCAGCCCGCTAGCGGGGGTTTACGAGCAGTACTTC,CASSPLAGVYEQYF
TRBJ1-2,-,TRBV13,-,TGTGCCAGCAGCGCTACAGGGTTAGGCTACACCTTC,CASSATGLGYTF
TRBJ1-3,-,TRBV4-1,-,TGCGCCAGCAGCCAATGGGGCCCTGGAAACACCATATATTTT,CASSQWGPGNTIYF
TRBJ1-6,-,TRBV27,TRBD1,TGTGCCAGCAGTTTCGGCGACAGGGTATCTTCACCCCTCCACTTT,CASSFGDRVSSPLHF
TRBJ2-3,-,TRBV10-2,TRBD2,TGCGCCAGCAGGGCCGGGACTAGTCCCAGTAATACGCAGTATTTT,CASRAGTSPSNTQYF